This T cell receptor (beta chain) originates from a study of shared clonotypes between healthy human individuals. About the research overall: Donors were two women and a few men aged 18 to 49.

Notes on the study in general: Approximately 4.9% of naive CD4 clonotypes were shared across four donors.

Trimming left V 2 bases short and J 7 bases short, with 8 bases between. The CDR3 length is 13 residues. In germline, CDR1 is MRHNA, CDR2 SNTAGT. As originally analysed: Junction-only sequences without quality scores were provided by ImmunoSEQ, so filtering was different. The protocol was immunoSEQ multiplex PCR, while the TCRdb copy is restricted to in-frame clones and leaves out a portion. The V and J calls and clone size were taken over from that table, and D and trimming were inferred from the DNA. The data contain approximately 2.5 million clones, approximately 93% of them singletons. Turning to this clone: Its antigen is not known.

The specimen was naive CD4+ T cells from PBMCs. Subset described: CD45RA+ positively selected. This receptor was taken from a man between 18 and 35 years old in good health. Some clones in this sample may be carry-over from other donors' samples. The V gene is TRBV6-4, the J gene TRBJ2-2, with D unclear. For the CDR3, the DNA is TGTGCCAGCAGTGACCCCCTCCTCGGGGAGCTGTTTTTT. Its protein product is CASSDPLLGELFF.